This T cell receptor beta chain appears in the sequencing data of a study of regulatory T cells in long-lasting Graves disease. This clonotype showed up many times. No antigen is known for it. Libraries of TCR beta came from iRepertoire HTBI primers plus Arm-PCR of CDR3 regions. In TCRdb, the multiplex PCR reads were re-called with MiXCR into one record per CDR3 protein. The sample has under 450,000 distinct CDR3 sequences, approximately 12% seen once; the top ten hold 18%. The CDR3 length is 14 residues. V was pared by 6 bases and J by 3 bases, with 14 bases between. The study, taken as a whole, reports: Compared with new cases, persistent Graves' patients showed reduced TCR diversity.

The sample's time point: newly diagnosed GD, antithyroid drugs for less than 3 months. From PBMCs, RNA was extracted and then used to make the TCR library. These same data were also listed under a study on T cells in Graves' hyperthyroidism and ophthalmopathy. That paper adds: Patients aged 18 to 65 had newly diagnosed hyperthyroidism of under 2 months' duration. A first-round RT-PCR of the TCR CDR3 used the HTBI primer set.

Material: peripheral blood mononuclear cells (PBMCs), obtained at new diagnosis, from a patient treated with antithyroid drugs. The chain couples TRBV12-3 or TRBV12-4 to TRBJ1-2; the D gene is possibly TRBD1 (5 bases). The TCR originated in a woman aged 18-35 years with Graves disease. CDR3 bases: TGTGCCAGCAGCCCGCTAGACAGACACTATGGCTACACCTTC. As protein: CASSPLDRHYGYTF.